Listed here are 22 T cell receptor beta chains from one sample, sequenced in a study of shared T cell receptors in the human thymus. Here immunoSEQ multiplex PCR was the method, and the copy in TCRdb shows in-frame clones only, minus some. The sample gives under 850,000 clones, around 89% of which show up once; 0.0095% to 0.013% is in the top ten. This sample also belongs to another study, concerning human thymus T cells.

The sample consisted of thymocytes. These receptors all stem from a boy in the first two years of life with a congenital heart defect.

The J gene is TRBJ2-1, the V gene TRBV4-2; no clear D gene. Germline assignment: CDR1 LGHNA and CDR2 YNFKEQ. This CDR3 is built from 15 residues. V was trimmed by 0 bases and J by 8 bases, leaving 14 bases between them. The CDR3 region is CASSQEALAADEQFF. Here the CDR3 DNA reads TGTGCCAGCAGCCAAGAGGCCCTGGCCGCAGATGAGCAGTTCTTC.

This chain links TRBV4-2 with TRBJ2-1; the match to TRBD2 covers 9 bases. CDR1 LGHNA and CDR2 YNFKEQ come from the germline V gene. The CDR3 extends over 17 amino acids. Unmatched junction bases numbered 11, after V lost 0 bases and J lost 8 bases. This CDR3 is CASSQETRLAAADEQFF. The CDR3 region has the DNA TGTGCCAGCAGCCAAGAAACGCGACTAGCGGCTGCCGATGAGCAGTTCTTC.

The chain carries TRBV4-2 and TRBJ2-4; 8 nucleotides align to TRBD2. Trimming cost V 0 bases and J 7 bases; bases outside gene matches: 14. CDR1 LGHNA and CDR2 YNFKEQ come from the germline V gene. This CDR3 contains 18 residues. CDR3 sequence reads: CASSQEGTGGPGVNIQYF. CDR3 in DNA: TGTGCCAGCAGCCAAGAAGGGACGGGAGGGCCCGGGGTTAACATTCAGTACTTC.

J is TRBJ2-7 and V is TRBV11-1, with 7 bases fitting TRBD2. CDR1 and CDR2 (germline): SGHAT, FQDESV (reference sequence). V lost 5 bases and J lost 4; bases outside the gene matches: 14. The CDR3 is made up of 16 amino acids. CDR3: CASSVEQRDREYEQYF. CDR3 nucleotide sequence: TGTGCCAGCAGCGTCGAACAGCGGGACCGGGAGTACGAGCAGTACTTC. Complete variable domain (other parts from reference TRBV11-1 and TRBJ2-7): EAEVAQSPRYKITEKSQAVAFWCDPISGHATLYWYRQILGQGPELLVQFQDESVVDDSQLPKDRFSAERLKGVDSTLKIQPAELGDSAMYLCASSVEQRDREYEQYFGPGTRLTVT.

The CDR3 DNA reads as TGTGCCAGCAGTGACAGGACAGACCTTGAAAAACTGTTTTTT. Translation: CASSDRTDLEKLFF. The chain carries TRBV2 and TRBJ1-4; maybe TRBD1 (6 bases). CDR3 length: 14 residues. The germline CDR1 and CDR2 sequences are SNHLY and FYNNEI. Trimming pared 3 bases from V and 7 bases from J, leaving 12 bases between.

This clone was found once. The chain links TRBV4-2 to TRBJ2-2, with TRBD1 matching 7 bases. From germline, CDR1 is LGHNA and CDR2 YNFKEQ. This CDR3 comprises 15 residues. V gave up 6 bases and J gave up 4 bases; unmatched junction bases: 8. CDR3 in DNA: TGTGCCAGCAGTCCCGGGACAGCCCTCACCGGGGAGCTGTTTTTT. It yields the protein CASSPGTALTGELFF.

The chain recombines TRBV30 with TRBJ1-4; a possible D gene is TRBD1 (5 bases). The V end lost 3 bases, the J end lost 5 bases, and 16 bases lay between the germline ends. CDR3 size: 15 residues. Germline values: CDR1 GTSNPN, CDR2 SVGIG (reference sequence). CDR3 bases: TGTGCCTGGAGCCGGTTCGGGACTTCAAATGAAAAACTGTTTTTT. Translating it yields CAWSRFGTSNEKLFF.

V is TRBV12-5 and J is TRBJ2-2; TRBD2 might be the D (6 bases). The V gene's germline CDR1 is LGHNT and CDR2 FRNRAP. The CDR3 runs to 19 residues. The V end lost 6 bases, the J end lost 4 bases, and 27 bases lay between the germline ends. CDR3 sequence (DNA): TGTGCTAGTGGCCTTTGGGGACCAGAGGCCGGGGGAGGCACCGGGGAGCTGTTTTTT. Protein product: CASGLWGPEAGGGTGELFF.

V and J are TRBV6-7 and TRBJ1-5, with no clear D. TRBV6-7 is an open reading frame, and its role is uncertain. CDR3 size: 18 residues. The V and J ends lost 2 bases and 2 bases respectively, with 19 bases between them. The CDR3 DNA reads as TGTGCCAGCAGTTACCCACCGACGGCTCCCCGGGGCAATCAGCCCCAGCATTTT. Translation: CASSYPPTAPRGNQPQHF.

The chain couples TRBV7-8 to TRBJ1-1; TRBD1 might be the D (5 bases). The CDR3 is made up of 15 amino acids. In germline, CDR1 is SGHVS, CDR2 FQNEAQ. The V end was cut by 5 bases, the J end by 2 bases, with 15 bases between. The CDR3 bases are TGTGCCAGCAGCCCCGTTGGTCAGGGCAACACTGAAGCTTTCTTT. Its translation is CASSPVGQGNTEAFF.

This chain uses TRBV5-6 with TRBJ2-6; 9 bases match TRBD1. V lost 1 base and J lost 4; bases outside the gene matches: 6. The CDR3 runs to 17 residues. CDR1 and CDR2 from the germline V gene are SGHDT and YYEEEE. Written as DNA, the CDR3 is TGTGCCAGCAGCTTGTACAACAGGGGGCCCGGGGCCAACGTCCTGACTTTC. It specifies CASSLYNRGPGANVLTF.

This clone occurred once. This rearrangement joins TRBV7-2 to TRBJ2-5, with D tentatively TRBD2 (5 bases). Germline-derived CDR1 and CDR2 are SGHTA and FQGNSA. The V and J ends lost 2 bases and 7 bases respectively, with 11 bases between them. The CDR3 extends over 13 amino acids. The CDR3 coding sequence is TGTGCCAGCAGCTTAAGGGAGTCAGGGACCCAGTACTTC. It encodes CASSLRESGTQYF.

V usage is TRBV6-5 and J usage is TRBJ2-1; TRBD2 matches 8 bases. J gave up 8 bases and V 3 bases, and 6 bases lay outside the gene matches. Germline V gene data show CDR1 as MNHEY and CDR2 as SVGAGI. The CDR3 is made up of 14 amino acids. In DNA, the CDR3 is TGTGCCAGCAGTTATGCGGCGGGGGGCTATGAGCAGTTCTTC. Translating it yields CASSYAAGGYEQFF.

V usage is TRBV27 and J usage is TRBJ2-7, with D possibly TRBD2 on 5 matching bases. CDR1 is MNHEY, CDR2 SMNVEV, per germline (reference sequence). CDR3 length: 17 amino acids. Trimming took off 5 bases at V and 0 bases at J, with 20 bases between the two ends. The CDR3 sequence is CASSSRTPGGFSYEQYF. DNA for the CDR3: TGTGCCAGCAGTAGCAGGACGCCCGGAGGTTTCTCCTACGAGCAGTACTTC.

CDR3 coding DNA: TGTGCCAGCAGTGCCCCCGGAAGGACAGGGCGGGTCGACGAGCAGTACTTC. Protein product: CASSAPGRTGRVDEQYF. J is TRBJ2-7 and V is TRBV6-1; TRBD1 matches 8 bases. The V gene's germline CDR1 is MNHNS and CDR2 SASEGT. CDR3 length equals 17 residues. Trimming cost V 4 bases and J 5 bases; bases outside gene matches: 16.

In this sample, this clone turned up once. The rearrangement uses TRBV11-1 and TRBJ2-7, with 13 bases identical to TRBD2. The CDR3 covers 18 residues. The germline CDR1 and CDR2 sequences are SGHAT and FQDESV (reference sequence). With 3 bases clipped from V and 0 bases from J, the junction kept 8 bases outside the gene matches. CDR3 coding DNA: TGTGCCAGCAGCTTTGGGACTAGCGGGGCTGAGAGCTCCTACGAGCAGTACTTC. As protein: CASSFGTSGAESSYEQYF.

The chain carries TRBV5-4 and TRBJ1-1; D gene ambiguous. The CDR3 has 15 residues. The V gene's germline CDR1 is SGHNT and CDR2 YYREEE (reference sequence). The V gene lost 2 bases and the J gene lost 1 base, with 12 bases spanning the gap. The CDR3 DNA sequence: TGTGCCAGCAGCTTCATGGCAGGTTGGAACACTGAAGCTTTCTTT. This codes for CASSFMAGWNTEAFF.

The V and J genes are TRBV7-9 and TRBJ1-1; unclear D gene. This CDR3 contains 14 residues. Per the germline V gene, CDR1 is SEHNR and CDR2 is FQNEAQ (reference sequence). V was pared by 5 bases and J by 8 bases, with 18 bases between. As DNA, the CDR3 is TGTGCCAGCAGCGGATACAGCCCTCTCTTAGAAGCTTTCTTT. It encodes CASSGYSPLLEAFF.

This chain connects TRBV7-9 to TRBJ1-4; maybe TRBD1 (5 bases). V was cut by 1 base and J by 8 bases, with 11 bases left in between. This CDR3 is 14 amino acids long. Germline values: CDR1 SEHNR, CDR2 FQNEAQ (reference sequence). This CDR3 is CASSLGGEGEKLFF. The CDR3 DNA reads TGTGCCAGCAGCTTAGGAGGGGAGGGAGAAAAACTGTTTTTT.

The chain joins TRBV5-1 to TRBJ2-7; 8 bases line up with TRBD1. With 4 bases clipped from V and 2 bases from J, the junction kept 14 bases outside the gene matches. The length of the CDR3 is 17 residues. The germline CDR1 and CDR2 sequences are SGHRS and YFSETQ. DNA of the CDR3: TGCGCCAGCAGCCATCCTATTCCGGGACAGGCTACCTACGAGCAGTACTTC. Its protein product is CASSHPIPGQATYEQYF.

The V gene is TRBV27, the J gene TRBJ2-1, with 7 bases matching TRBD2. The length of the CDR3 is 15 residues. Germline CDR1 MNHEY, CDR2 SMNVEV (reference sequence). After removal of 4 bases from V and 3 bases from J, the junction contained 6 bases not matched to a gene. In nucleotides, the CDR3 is TGTGCCAGCAGTTGCCTAGCGGTTAACTACAATGAGCAGTTCTTC. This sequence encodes CASSCLAVNYNEQFF.

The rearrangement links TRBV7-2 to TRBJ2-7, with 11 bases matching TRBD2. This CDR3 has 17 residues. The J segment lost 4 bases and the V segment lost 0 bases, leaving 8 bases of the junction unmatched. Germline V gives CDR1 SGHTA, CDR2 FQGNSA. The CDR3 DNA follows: TGTGCCAGCAGCTTAGCCCACATAGCGGGAGGGAGTTACGAGCAGTACTTC. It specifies CASSLAHIAGGSYEQYF.